This passage covers 20 T cell receptor beta chains from one sample sequenced in a study of a mutant IDH1 vaccine in newly diagnosed glioma. The antigens for these receptors are not known. Indicated time point: week 47, end of study. Mutant IDH1 20-mer peptide, at 300 ug, made up each vaccine dose, with topical imiquimod. TCRdb's copy holds only in-frame clones and misses some; the assay was immunoSEQ multiplex PCR. Of around 65,000 clones in the sample, around four fifths were seen once. Source: PBMCs, taken from a glioma patient whose treatment included an IDH1 peptide vaccine. The receptors derive from a young man with glioma.

This clone has more than one count but fewer than ten. The chain joins TRBV5-1 to TRBJ1-1; D is uncertain. The V gene lost 0 bases and the J gene lost 2 bases, with 11 bases spanning the gap. This CDR3 spans 15 amino acids. The V gene's germline CDR1 is SGHRS and CDR2 YFSETQ. This CDR3 is CASSLDLRINTEAFF. CDR3 sequence (DNA): TGCGCCAGCAGCTTGGACCTCAGGATAAACACTGAAGCTTTCTTT.

This chain links TRBV9 with TRBJ2-5; 10 bases align to TRBD1. The germline V gene encodes CDR1 SGDLS and CDR2 YYNGEE. This CDR3 is 18 amino acids long. Trimming at V came to 1 base and at J to 4 bases, leaving 13 bases not matched to a gene. CDR3: CASSVRDRGFIGLETQYF. CDR3 bases: TGTGCCAGCAGCGTACGGGACAGGGGCTTCATCGGGTTAGAGACCCAGTACTTC.

The chain joins TRBV18 to TRBJ1-5, with no clear D. CDR1 is KGHSH, CDR2 LQKENI, per germline. The V end was cut by 2 bases, the J end by 5 bases, with 7 bases between. This CDR3 is 13 amino acids long. Written as DNA, the CDR3 is TGTGCCAGCTCACCATTAGGAGATCAGCCCCAGCATTTT. This sequence encodes CASSPLGDQPQHF.

The chain has TRBV7-6 and TRBJ2-2, with D tentatively TRBD2 (7 bases). This CDR3 is built from 17 residues. Between the trimmed V and J ends, which lost 4 bases and 7 bases, there was a span of 22 bases. Germline values: CDR1 SGHVS, CDR2 FNYEAQ. The chain's CDR3 is CASSYPPRGASHGELFF. For the CDR3, the DNA is TGTGCCAGCAGCTACCCTCCCCGGGGGGCGAGTCACGGGGAGCTGTTTTTT.

V and J are TRBV10-3 and TRBJ2-7, with 10 bases that match TRBD1. The germline gives CDR1 ENHRY, CDR2 SYGVKD. V shed 3 bases and J 2 bases; nucleotides not matched to a gene: 4. The CDR3 covers 15 residues. In DNA, the CDR3 is TGTGCCATCAGTGAAGGGGACAGGGGAACCTACGAGCAGTACTTC. This gives the protein CAISEGDRGTYEQYF.

This clone is a singleton in its sample. The chain has TRBV12-2 and TRBJ2-7; TRBD2 is the table's D call and was not checked against the DNA. TRBV12-2 represents a pseudogene. This CDR3 comprises 17 residues. The CDR3 protein is CASRLEVAGRGFFEQYF. CDR3 sequence (DNA): TGTGCAAGTCGCTTAGAGGTTGCGGGACGAGGGTTCTTCGAGCAGTACTTC.

As regards this clone: A read error may account for a junction end that differs from germline. The chain employs TRBV5-1 and TRBJ1-2; TRBD1 is a possible D gene (6 bases). The CDR3 covers 11 residues. Per germline, CDR1 SGHRS and CDR2 YFSETQ. The CDR3 DNA follows: TGCGCCAGCAGGAGGTCGGGGGCTCCCATTTTC. Translation gives CASRRSGAPIF.

This clone was observed a single time. V and J are TRBV19 and TRBJ1-1; a weak D match, TRBD1 (5 bases). CDR3 length: 15 amino acids. CDR1 and CDR2 from the germline V gene are LNHDA and SQIVND (reference sequence). V lost 8 bases to trimming and J lost 4 bases, with 20 bases between them. The CDR3 bases are TGTGCCAGTTCCTCTTTCCGCAGGGAGAGCACTGAAGCTTTCTTT. Encoded protein: CASSSFRRESTEAFF.

The genes are TRBV28 and TRBJ1-4, with D unclear. The germline V gene has CDR1 MDHEN and CDR2 SYDVKM. Deletions cut 7 bases from V and 1 base from J, with 19 bases between. The CDR3 length is 17 residues. The CDR3 DNA sequence: TGTGCCAGCACCCAGCCGTCAGTGGGAGGAACTAATGAAAAACTGTTTTTT. It encodes CASTQPSVGGTNEKLFF.

The rearrangement uses TRBV11-2 and TRBJ2-7; D unclear. The V gene's germline CDR1 is SGHAT and CDR2 FQNNGV. The V end lost 2 bases, the J end lost 5 bases, and 13 bases lay between the germline ends. The CDR3 sequence is 14 residues long. The CDR3 bases are TGTGCCAGCAGCTTACTCTTATTGTGGGACGAGCAGTACTTC. Amino acid sequence: CASSLLLLWDEQYF. Full variable domain (outside the CDR3, taken from reference TRBV11-2 and TRBJ2-7): EAGVAQSPRYKIIEKRQSVAFWCNPISGHATLYWYQQILGQGPKLLIQFQNNGVVDDSQLPKDRFSAERLKGVDSTLKIQPAKLEDSAVYLCASSLLLLWDEQYFGPGTRLTVT.

This chain joins TRBV11-2 and TRBJ2-3; D ambiguous. The length of the CDR3 is 16 residues. CDR1 and CDR2 (germline): SGHAT, FQNNGV. The V end lost 1 base, the J end lost 0 bases, and 11 bases lay between the germline ends. The CDR3, as DNA: TGTGCCAGCAGCTTAGTTATGGGCAGTAGCACAGATACGCAGTATTTT. Its protein is CASSLVMGSSTDTQYF.

This chain links TRBV5-8 with TRBJ1-2, with D unclear. Germline-derived CDR1 and CDR2 are SGHTS and YDEGEE. The V end lost 0 bases, the J end lost 4 bases, and 4 bases lay between the germline ends. The CDR3 is made up of 12 amino acids. CDR3 region: CASSLVSYGYTF. The CDR3 region has the DNA TGTGCCAGCAGCTTGGTTAGCTATGGCTACACCTTC.

The CDR3 nucleotides read TGTGCCAGCAGACGACAGGATCAGTACCAAGAGACCCAGTACTTC. Residues: CASRRQDQYQETQYF. V and J are TRBV5-5 and TRBJ2-5, with D possibly being TRBD1 (6 bases). This CDR3 region has 15 residues. Trimming removed 5 bases from V and 0 bases from J, with 14 bases in between. Germline V gene lookup returns CDR1 SGHKS and CDR2 YYEKEE (reference sequence).

The rearrangement joins TRBV9 to TRBJ2-5, with TRBD2 identical over 9 bases. J lost 5 bases, V lost 4 bases, and 18 bases had no gene match. This CDR3 spans 18 amino acids. The V gene's germline CDR1 is SGDLS and CDR2 YYNGEE. The CDR3 is CASSPSGAGAGRGETQYF. The CDR3 DNA sequence: TGTGCCAGCAGCCCTAGCGGGGCAGGGGCCGGGAGGGGGGAGACCCAGTACTTC.

This chain uses TRBV19 with TRBJ2-3; the D gene could be TRBD1 or TRBD2 (6 bases each). The ends were cut back, 0 bases at V and 8 bases at J, with 18 bases in the middle. This CDR3 is built from 16 residues. CDR1 and CDR2 (germline): LNHDA, SQIVND (reference sequence). This chain's CDR3 is CASSIDLRGVGGTQYF. CDR3 DNA sequence: TGTGCCAGTAGTATAGACCTTAGGGGGGTAGGCGGTACGCAGTATTTT.

The chain is built from TRBV5-1 and TRBJ1-2; no clear D. The CDR3 covers 12 residues. Looked up from germline, CDR1 is SGHRS and CDR2 is YFSETQ. V shed 4 bases and J shed 6 bases, with 10 bases lying between them. The CDR3 sequence is CASSGIDNGYTF. CDR3 sequence (DNA): TGCGCCAGCAGCGGGATCGACAATGGCTACACCTTC.

This chain connects TRBV5-1 to TRBJ2-7, with 9 positions matching TRBD1. J lost 4 bases, V lost 6 bases, and 5 bases had no gene match. Germline CDR1 is SGHRS and CDR2 is YFSETQ. The CDR3 is 13 amino acids. The CDR3 nucleotides read TGCGCCAGCACCGGACAGGGGAGGTACGAGCAGTACTTC. Translated, it gives CASTGQGRYEQYF.

This clone has only a few counts. The J gene is TRBJ1-1, the V gene TRBV28; D is ambiguous. Germline loops: CDR1 MDHEN, CDR2 SYDVKM. V was pared by 7 bases and J by 5 bases, with 11 bases between. The CDR3 runs to 12 residues. CDR3 nucleotides: TGTGCCAGCACCCGTTCTTGGACTGAAGCTTTCTTT. The encoded protein is CASTRSWTEAFF.

This clone was seen a few times. The J gene is TRBJ1-1, the V gene TRBV10-3, with TRBD1 as a possible D gene (6 bases). Looked up from germline, CDR1 is ENHRY and CDR2 is SYGVKD. This CDR3 region has 13 residues. Trimming left V 4 bases short and J 8 bases short, with 14 bases between. The CDR3 DNA sequence: TGTGCCATCAGTGGATCGACAGGCTCAGAAGCTTTCTTT. Its protein product is CAISGSTGSEAFF.

The chain is built from TRBV30 and TRBJ2-1; TRBD1 might be the D (6 bases). CDR3 length: 12 residues. Trimming stripped 0 bases from V and 8 bases from J, with 8 bases between. The germline CDR1 and CDR2 sequences are GTSNPN and SVGIG (reference sequence). The CDR3 region is CAWSVGGYEQFF. CDR3 in DNA: TGTGCCTGGAGTGTTGGGGGCTATGAGCAGTTCTTC.